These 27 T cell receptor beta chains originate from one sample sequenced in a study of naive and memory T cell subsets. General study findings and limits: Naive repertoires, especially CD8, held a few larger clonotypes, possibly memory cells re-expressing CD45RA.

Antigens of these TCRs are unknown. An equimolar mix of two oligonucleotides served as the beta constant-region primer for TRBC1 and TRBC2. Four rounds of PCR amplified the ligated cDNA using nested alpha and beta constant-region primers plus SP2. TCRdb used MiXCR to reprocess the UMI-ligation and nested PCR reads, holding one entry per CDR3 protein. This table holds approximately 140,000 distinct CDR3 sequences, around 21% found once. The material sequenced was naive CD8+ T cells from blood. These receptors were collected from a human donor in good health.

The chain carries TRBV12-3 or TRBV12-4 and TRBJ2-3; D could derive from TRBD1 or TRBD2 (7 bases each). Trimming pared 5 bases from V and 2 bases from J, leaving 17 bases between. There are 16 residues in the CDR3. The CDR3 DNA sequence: TGTGCCAGCAGTCCGATCTCAGGGGGGGCCACAGATACGCAGTATTTT. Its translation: CASSPISGGATDTQYF.

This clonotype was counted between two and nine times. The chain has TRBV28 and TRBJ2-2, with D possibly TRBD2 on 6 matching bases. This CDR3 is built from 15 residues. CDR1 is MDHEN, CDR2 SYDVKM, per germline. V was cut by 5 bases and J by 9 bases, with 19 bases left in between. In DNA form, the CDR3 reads TGTGCCAGCAGTGTGGGTCGTTGGGGGGTCCGGGAGCTGTTTTTT. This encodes CASSVGRWGVRELFF.

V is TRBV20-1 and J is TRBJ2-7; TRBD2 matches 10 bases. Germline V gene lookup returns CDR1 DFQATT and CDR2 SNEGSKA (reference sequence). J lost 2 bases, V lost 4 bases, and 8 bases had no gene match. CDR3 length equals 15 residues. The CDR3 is CSAIGLADETYEQYF. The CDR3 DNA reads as TGCAGTGCTATAGGACTAGCGGACGAGACCTACGAGCAGTACTTC.

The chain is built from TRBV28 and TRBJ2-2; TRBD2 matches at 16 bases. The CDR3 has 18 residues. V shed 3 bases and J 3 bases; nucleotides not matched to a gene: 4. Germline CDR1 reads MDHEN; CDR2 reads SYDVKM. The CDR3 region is CASSLGLAGGLYTGELFF. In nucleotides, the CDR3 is TGTGCCAGCAGTTTGGGACTAGCGGGAGGGTTGTACACCGGGGAGCTGTTTTTT.

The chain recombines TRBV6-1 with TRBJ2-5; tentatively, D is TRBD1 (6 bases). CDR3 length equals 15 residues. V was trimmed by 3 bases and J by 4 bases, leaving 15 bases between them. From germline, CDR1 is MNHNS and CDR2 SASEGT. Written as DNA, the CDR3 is TGTGCCAGCAGTGACCTGGCAGGGGTTTTAGAGACCCAGTACTTC. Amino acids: CASSDLAGVLETQYF.

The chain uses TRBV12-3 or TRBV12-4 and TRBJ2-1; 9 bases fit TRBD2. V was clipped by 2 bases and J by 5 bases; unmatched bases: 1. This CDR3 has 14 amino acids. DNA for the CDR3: TGTGCCAGCAGTTTACGCGGGAGGGACAATGAGCAGTTCTTC. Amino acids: CASSLRGRDNEQFF.

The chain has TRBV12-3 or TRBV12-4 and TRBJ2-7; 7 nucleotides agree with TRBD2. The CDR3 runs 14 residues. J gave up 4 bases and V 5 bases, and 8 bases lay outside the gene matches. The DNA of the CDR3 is TGTGCCAGCAGTATAGGACTAGTTCGATACGAGCAGTACTTC. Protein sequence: CASSIGLVRYEQYF.

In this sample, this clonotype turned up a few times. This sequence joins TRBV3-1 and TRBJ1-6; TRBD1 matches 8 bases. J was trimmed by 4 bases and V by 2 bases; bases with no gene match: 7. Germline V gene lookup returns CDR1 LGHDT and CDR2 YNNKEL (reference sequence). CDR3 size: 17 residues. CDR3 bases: TGTGCCAGCAGCCAACACACGACAGGGGCTTATAATTCACCCCTCCACTTT. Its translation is CASSQHTTGAYNSPLHF.

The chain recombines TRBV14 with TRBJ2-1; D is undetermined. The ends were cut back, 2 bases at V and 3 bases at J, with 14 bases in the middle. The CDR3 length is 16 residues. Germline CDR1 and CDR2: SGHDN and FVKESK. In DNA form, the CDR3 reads TGTGCCAGCAGCCAATTCTTTGGTACAATCTACAATGAGCAGTTCTTC. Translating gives CASSQFFGTIYNEQFF.

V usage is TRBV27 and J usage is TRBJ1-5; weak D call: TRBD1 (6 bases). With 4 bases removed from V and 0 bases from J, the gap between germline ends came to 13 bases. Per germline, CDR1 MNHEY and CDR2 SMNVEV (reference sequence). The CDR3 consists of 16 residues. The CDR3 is CASSYGGPYSNQPQHF. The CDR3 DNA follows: TGTGCCAGCAGTTACGGGGGCCCGTATAGCAATCAGCCCCAGCATTTT.

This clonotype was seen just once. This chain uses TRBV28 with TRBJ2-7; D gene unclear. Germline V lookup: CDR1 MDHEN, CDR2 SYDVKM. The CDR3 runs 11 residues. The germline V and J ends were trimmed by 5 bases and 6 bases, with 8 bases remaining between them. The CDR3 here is CASSPQREQYF. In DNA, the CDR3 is TGTGCCAGCAGTCCACAGCGCGAGCAGTACTTC.

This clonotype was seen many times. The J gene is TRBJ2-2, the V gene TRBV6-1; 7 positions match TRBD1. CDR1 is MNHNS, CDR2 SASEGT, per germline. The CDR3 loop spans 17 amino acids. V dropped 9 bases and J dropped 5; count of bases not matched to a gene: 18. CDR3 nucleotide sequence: TGTGCCAGGTTTCCGGACAGGCTGACTTACGAGACCGGGGAGCTGTTTTTT. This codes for CARFPDRLTYETGELFF.

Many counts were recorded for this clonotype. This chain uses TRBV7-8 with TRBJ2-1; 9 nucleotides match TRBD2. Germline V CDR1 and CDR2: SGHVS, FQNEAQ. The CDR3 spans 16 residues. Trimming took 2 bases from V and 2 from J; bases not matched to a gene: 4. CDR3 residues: CASSLYSGRTYNEQFF. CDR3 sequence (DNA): TGTGCCAGCAGCTTATATAGCGGGAGAACCTACAATGAGCAGTTCTTC.

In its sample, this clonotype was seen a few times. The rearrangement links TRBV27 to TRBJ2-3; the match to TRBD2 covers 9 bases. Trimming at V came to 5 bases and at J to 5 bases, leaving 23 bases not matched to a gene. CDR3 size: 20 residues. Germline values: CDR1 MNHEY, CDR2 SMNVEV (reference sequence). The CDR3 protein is CASSPALISPLAGRRDTQYF. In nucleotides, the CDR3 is TGTGCCAGCAGTCCTGCCCTTATCTCGCCCCTAGCGGGACGGAGAGATACGCAGTATTTT.

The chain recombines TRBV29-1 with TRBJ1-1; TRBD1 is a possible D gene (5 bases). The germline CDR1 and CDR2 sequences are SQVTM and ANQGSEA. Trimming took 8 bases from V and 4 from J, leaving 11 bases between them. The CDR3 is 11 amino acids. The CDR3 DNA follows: TGCAGCTCCCTGGGGGGCACTGAAGCTTTCTTT. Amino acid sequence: CSSLGGTEAFF.

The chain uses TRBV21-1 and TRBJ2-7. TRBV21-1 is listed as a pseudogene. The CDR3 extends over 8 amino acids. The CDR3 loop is CASSLDLF. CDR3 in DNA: TGTGCCAGCTCCTTAGATCTCTTC.

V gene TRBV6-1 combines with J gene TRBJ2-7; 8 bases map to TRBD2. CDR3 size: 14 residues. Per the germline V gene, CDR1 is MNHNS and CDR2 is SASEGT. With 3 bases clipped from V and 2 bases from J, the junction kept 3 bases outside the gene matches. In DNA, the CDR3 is TGTGCCAGCAGTGATACTAGCGGCCCCTACGAGCAGTACTTC. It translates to CASSDTSGPYEQYF.

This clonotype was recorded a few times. For the CDR3, the DNA is TGCGCCAGCAGCTTGGACAGGGGCGTTAACTATGGCTACACCTTC. Translated, it gives CASSLDRGVNYGYTF. The rearrangement uses TRBV5-1 and TRBJ1-2; 7 nucleotides align to TRBD1. Germline lookup yields CDR1 SGHRS and CDR2 YFSETQ. V shed 0 bases and J 1 base; nucleotides not matched to a gene: 3. The CDR3 totals 15 residues.

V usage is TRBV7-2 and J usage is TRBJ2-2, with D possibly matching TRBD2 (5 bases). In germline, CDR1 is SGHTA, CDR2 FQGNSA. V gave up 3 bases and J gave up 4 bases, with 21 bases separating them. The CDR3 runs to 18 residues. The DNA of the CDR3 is TGTGCCAGCAGCTTTTTAGTTTTGGATTTCGGGATCACCGGGGAGCTGTTTTTT. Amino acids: CASSFLVLDFGITGELFF.

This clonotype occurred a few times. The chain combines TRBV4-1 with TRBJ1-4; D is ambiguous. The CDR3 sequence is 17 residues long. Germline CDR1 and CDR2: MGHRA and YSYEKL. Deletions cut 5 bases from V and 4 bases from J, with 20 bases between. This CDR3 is CASSFQLEFFGNEKLFF. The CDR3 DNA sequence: TGCGCCAGCAGCTTTCAGTTGGAATTCTTCGGTAATGAAAAACTGTTTTTT.

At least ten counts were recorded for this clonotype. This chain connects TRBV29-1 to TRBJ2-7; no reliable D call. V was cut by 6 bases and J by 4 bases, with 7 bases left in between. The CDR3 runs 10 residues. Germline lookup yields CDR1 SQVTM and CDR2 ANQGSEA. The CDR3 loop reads CSVVIYEQYF. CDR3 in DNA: TGCAGCGTCGTGATTTACGAGCAGTACTTC.

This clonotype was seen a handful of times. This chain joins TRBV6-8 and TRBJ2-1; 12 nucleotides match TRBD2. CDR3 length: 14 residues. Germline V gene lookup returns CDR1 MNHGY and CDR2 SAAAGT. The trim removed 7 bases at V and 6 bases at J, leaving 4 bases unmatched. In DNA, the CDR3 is TGTGCCAGCAACGGGACTAGCGGGCGCAATGAGCAGTTCTTC. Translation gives CASNGTSGRNEQFF.

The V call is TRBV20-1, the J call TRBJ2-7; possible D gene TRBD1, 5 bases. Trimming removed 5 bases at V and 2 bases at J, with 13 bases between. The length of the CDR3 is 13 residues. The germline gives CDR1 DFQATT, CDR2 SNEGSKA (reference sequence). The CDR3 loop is CSAPQGSPYEQYF. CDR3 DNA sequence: TGCAGTGCTCCGCAGGGATCCCCCTACGAGCAGTACTTC.

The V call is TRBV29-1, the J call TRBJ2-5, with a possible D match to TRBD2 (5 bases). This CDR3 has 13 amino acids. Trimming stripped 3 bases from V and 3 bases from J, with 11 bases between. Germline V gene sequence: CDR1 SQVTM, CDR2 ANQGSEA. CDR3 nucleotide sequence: TGCAGCGTTGAGGCCGCCGGGGAAGAGACCCAGTACTTC. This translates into CSVEAAGEETQYF.

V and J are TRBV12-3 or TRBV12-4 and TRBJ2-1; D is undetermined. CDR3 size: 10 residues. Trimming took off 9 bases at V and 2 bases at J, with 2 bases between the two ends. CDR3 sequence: CASAYNEQFF. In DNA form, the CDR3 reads TGTGCCAGTGCCTACAATGAGCAGTTCTTC.

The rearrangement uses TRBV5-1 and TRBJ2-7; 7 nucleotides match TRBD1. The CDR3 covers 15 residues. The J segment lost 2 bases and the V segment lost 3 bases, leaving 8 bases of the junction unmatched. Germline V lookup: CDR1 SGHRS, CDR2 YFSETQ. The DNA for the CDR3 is TGCGCCAGCAGCTCCGAGACAGGGACGGCCTACGAGCAGTACTTC. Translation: CASSSETGTAYEQYF.

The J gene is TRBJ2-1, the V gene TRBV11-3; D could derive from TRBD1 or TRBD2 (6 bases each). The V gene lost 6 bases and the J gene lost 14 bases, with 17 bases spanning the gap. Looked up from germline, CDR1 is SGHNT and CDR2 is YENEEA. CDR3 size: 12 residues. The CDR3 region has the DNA TGTGCCAGCAGTTACTTGGGGGGCCCGGAGTTCTTC. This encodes CASSYLGGPEFF.